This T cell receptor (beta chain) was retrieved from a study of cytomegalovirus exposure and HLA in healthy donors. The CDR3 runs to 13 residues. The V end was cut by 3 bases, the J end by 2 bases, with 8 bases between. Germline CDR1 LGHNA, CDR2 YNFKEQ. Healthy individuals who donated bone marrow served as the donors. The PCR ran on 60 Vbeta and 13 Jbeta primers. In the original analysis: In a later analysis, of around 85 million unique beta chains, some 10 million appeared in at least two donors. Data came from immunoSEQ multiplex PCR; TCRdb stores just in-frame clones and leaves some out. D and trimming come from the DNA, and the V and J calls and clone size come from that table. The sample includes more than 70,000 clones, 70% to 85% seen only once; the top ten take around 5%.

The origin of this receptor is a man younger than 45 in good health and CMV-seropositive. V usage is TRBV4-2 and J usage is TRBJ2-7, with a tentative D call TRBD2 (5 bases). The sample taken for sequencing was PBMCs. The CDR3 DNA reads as TGTGCCAGCAGCCAGACGGGGACCTACGAGCAGTACTTC. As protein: CASSQTGTYEQYF.